This record concerns one T cell receptor beta chain sequence. This same CDR3 is encoded by further DNA sequences in the sample. Original processing notes: Reference gene primer amplification yielded estimated nucleated cell counts. Assay: immunoSEQ multiplex PCR; the TCRdb copy retains only in-frame clones and omits some. V and J calls and clone size follow that table, whereas D and trimming were derived from the DNA. The table has 380,000 or so clones, roughly 90% seen once. This sample was included in a study of blood T cell repertoires in COVID-19. Study details: Whether acute or convalescent, the COVID-19 samples came from the United States, Italy and Spain. PBMCs, B-cell-depleted T cells, or T cells provided the cDNA or gDNA that made up the material.

The V gene lost 1 base and the J gene lost 4 bases, with 4 bases spanning the gap. The CDR3 has 12 amino acids. From germline, CDR1 is SGHDN and CDR2 FVKESK. Sequenced sample: peripheral blood. This TCR derives from a man aged 35 to 55 with acute or convalescent COVID-19. The chain joins TRBV14 to TRBJ1-1; D is uncertain. Here the CDR3 DNA reads TGTGCCAGCAGCCAAGCCGGCACTGAAGCTTTCTTT. Its protein is CASSQAGTEAFF.